The TCR beta chain described here comes from a study of shared clonotypes between healthy human individuals. The CDR3 sequence is 14 residues long. V was pared by 5 bases and J by 0 bases, with 7 bases between. CDR1 is MDHEN, CDR2 SYDVKM, per germline. The CD4+ fraction was divided into a CD45RA+ naive subset and a CD45RA-negative memory subset. The table came from immunoSEQ multiplex PCR; TCRdb's copy has only in-frame clones and leaves some out. The table shows about 600,000 clones, with 97% occurring only once. A word on this clone: Other DNA sequences in this specimen translate into the identical CDR3.

The sequence was obtained from a woman in her twenties or thirties in good health. This chain connects TRBV28 to TRBJ1-4; D unclear. Sequenced sample: naive CD4+ T cells sorted from blood. Subset denoted: CD45RA+ positively selected. As DNA, the CDR3 is TGTGCCAGCAGTCGGACGGCAACTAATGAAAAACTGTTTTTT. It encodes CASSRTATNEKLFF.